One and the same sample provided the 20 T cell receptor beta chains below, sequenced in a study of long-term antiretroviral therapy in people with HIV. Survey-level immunoSEQ v3.0 assays were run. Profiling relied on immunoSEQ multiplex PCR, and the TCRdb table lists in-frame clones only, not all of them. Among under 30,000 clones listed, roughly nine tenths were seen once. Sequencing used unsorted PBMCs, obtained approximately 5 years before starting antiretroviral therapy. The receptors stem from a man aged 50 or older with HIV.

This sequence joins TRBV27 and TRBJ1-1, with D tentatively TRBD1 (5 bases). Germline lookup yields CDR1 MNHEY and CDR2 SMNVEV (reference sequence). The ends were cut back, 7 bases at V and 0 bases at J, with 15 bases in the middle. This CDR3 has 15 amino acids. The CDR3 here is CASKAGTHMNTEAFF. The CDR3 coding sequence is TGTGCCAGCAAGGCAGGGACCCACATGAACACTGAAGCTTTCTTT.

The chain links TRBV7-6 to TRBJ1-3, with 7 positions matching TRBD1. V lost 5 bases, J lost 2 bases, and 9 bases stayed unmatched. This CDR3 spans 16 amino acids. Germline V gene data show CDR1 as SGHVS and CDR2 as FNYEAQ. CDR3 amino acids: CASSPRGGGTGNTIYF. The CDR3 DNA follows: TGTGCCAGCAGCCCCCGAGGAGGGGGCACTGGAAACACCATATATTTT.

The chain employs TRBV7-8 and TRBJ1-2; D remains ambiguous. The CDR3 has 14 residues. Germline V gene sequence: CDR1 SGHVS, CDR2 FQNEAQ. V gave up 6 bases and J gave up 2 bases, with 13 bases separating them. DNA of the CDR3: TGTGCCAGCAGATTTGAAACCGAGAACTATGGCTACACCTTC. Its translation: CASRFETENYGYTF.

This sequence joins TRBV7-6 and TRBJ2-1; 7 bases fit TRBD1. CDR3 length: 19 amino acids. The ends lost 10 bases at V and 6 bases at J; junction bases unmatched: 27. Germline V CDR1 and CDR2: SGHVS, FNYEAQ. Written as DNA, the CDR3 is TGTGCCACCGCCAGCAGGCTCCTCTCTGACAGGGAAGGTCTCAATGAGCAGTTCTTC. Translating it yields CATASRLLSDREGLNEQFF.

Only one count was recorded for this clone. The chain is built from TRBV5-6 and TRBJ2-1, with 7 bases lining up with TRBD1. Germline values: CDR1 SGHDT, CDR2 YYEEEE. The length of the CDR3 is 13 residues. Unmatched junction bases numbered 7, after V lost 4 bases and J lost 9 bases. The CDR3 loop is CASSPDRASEQFF. DNA for the CDR3: TGTGCCAGCAGCCCAGACAGGGCGAGTGAGCAGTTCTTC.

The V and J genes are TRBV9 and TRBJ1-3, with 9 bases matching TRBD1. Germline V gene sequence: CDR1 SGDLS, CDR2 YYNGEE. The CDR3 contains 18 residues. V was pared by 4 bases and J by 4 bases, with 15 bases of the junction left unmatched. The CDR3 region is CASSFRDRVSLRGNTIYF. CDR3 nucleotides: TGTGCCAGCAGCTTCCGGGACAGGGTCTCCTTGAGGGGAAACACCATATATTTT.

This chain uses TRBV7-2 with TRBJ1-3, with D perhaps matching TRBD1 (6 bases). The V end was cut by 1 base, the J end by 4 bases, with 11 bases between. This CDR3 comprises 15 residues. CDR1 is SGHTA, CDR2 FQGNSA, per germline. The CDR3 is CASSLVQGKGNTIYF. The CDR3 DNA reads TGTGCCAGCAGCTTAGTTCAGGGGAAGGGAAACACCATATATTTT.

CDR3 amino acids: CASSKRQRPSHLHYGYTF. As DNA, the CDR3 is TGTGCCAGCAGTAAACGACAACGGCCCAGCCACCTACACTATGGCTACACCTTC. This chain connects TRBV27 to TRBJ1-2, with unresolved D. Germline V gene data show CDR1 as MNHEY and CDR2 as SMNVEV (reference sequence). This CDR3 comprises 18 residues. Trimming took 5 bases from V and 3 from J, leaving 25 bases between them.

The J gene is TRBJ1-4, the V gene TRBV5-6; no reliable D call. Germline CDR1 and CDR2: SGHDT and YYEEEE. Trimming removed 2 bases from V and 14 bases from J, with 16 bases in between. This CDR3 spans 13 amino acids. The CDR3 spells CASSFSPRGSLFF. The DNA for the CDR3 is TGTGCCAGCAGCTTTTCCCCGCGGGGTTCGCTGTTTTTT.

The rearrangement joins TRBV5-1 to TRBJ2-1; 7 bases are shared with TRBD2. Germline V CDR1 and CDR2: SGHRS, YFSETQ. J gave up 1 base and V 0 bases, and 4 bases lay outside the gene matches. The CDR3 runs 16 residues. The CDR3 region is CASSLEGLRSYNEQFF. The CDR3 region has the DNA TGCGCCAGCAGCTTGGAGGGACTAAGGTCCTACAATGAGCAGTTCTTC.

This chain links TRBV5-5 with TRBJ1-2; TRBD1 matches at 12 bases. Germline V gene lookup returns CDR1 SGHKS and CDR2 YYEKEE (reference sequence). The CDR3 consists of 15 residues. With 3 bases clipped from V and 8 bases from J, the junction kept 8 bases outside the gene matches. The DNA for the CDR3 is TGTGCCAGCAGCTCGCCGGGACAGGGGGCTCACGGCTACACCTTC. Translation: CASSSPGQGAHGYTF.

The V gene is TRBV18, the J gene TRBJ2-7, with TRBD2 matching over 8 bases. The CDR3 has 15 residues. Germline loops: CDR1 KGHSH, CDR2 LQKENI. J gave up 3 bases and V 2 bases, and 6 bases lay outside the gene matches. This chain's CDR3 is CASSPGAGVNYEQYF. CDR3 nucleotides: TGTGCCAGCTCACCAGGAGCGGGGGTAAACTACGAGCAGTACTTC. Full variable domain (rest looked up from reference TRBV18 and TRBJ2-7): NAGVMQNPRHLVRRRGQEARLRCSPMKGHSHVYWYRQLPEEGLKFMVYLQKENIIDESGMPKERFSAEFPKEGPSILRIQQVVRGDSAAYFCASSPGAGVNYEQYFGPGTRLTVT.

This clone came up once. The chain employs TRBV6-5 and TRBJ2-7; D gene uncertain. Trimming pared 0 bases from V and 3 bases from J, leaving 9 bases between. CDR3 length equals 14 residues. The germline gives CDR1 MNHEY, CDR2 SVGAGI. CDR3 bases: TGTGCCAGCAGTTACTCCGGCGGATTCTACGAGCAGTACTTC. Amino acid sequence: CASSYSGGFYEQYF.

V gene TRBV19 combines with J gene TRBJ2-4, with a possible D match to TRBD1 (5 bases). CDR3 length: 17 residues. The germline gives CDR1 LNHDA, CDR2 SQIVND (reference sequence). The V gene lost 0 bases and the J gene lost 0 bases, with 12 bases spanning the gap. For the CDR3, the DNA is TGTGCCAGTAGTATAGATCAGGGCCATCTAGCCAAAAACATTCAGTACTTC. It encodes CASSIDQGHLAKNIQYF.

The gene calls are TRBV6-5 and TRBJ2-7; a possible D gene is TRBD2 (5 bases). Trimming shortened V by 7 bases and J by 0 bases, and 16 bases separated the two germline ends. The CDR3 consists of 15 residues. In germline, CDR1 is MNHEY, CDR2 SVGAGI. In nucleotides, the CDR3 is TGTGCCAGCACCTCCCTGGGGAGTTTCTCCTACGAGCAGTACTTC. As protein: CASTSLGSFSYEQYF.

The rearrangement joins TRBV9 to TRBJ2-7, with D possibly being TRBD2 (7 bases). Between the trimmed V and J ends, which lost 0 bases and 3 bases, there was a span of 10 bases. CDR3 length: 14 residues. Germline lookup yields CDR1 SGDLS and CDR2 YYNGEE. CDR3 in amino acids: CASSVGGGGYEQYF. DNA for the CDR3: TGTGCCAGCAGCGTAGGGGGAGGGGGCTACGAGCAGTACTTC.

The chain recombines TRBV6-1 with TRBJ2-5; 10 bases match TRBD1. Unmatched junction bases numbered 7, after V lost 7 bases and J lost 5 bases. CDR1 and CDR2 (germline): MNHNS, SASEGT. The CDR3 totals 14 residues. The CDR3 DNA reads TGTGCCAGCACACGGGACAGGGGTTTGGAGACCCAGTACTTC. This gives the protein CASTRDRGLETQYF.

V gene TRBV28 combines with J gene TRBJ1-2; possibly TRBD1 for D (5 bases). Germline V CDR1 and CDR2: MDHEN, SYDVKM. The CDR3 loop spans 12 amino acids. The V and J ends lost 2 bases and 8 bases respectively, with 9 bases between them. This chain's CDR3 is CASSLGGVGYTF. As DNA, the CDR3 is TGTGCCAGCAGTTTAGGAGGGGTCGGCTACACCTTC.

The genes are TRBV6-5 and TRBJ1-2; D ambiguous. V was trimmed by 10 bases and J by 6 bases, leaving 24 bases between them. Germline V gives CDR1 MNHEY, CDR2 SVGAGI. The CDR3 length is 15 residues. CDR3 region: CATLMYYRVRHGYTF. CDR3 nucleotides: TGTGCCACCCTGATGTATTACCGGGTCCGACATGGCTACACCTTC.

The chain uses TRBV19 and TRBJ1-1; D gene unclear. This CDR3 spans 12 amino acids. V was pared by 6 bases and J by 3 bases, with 8 bases between. Per germline, CDR1 LNHDA and CDR2 SQIVND (reference sequence). CDR3 sequence reads: CASSDKYTEAFF. In DNA, the CDR3 is TGTGCCAGTAGCGACAAGTACACTGAAGCTTTCTTT. Complete variable domain (other parts from reference TRBV19 and TRBJ1-1): DGGITQSPKYLFRKEGQNVTLSCEQNLNHDAMYWYRQDPGQGLRLIYYSQIVNDFQKGDIAEGYSVSREKKESFPLTVTSAQKNPTAFYLCASSDKYTEAFFGQGTRLTVV.